Each of the 32 T cell receptor beta chains below was sequenced from the same sample in a study of technical replicates of blood from a few donors. Sequencing used immunoSEQ multiplex PCR; TCRdb keeps in-frame clones, though not all of them. The sample yields about 100,000 clones, more than 90% seen once. Sequences were obtained from T cells isolated from PBMCs. The receptors were gathered from a human donor in good health.

This clone was picked up one time. CDR3 sequence: CASSQDAGSGDQPQHF. The CDR3 nucleotides read TGCGCCAGCAGCCAAGATGCGGGGTCGGGGGATCAGCCCCAGCATTTT. The rearrangement joins TRBV4-1 to TRBJ1-5; TRBD1 might be the D (5 bases). CDR3 length equals 16 residues. V shed 0 bases and J shed 5 bases, with 14 bases lying between them. The germline V gene encodes CDR1 MGHRA and CDR2 YSYEKL.

The chain couples TRBV19 to TRBJ2-2; TRBD1 might be the D (5 bases). The V and J ends lost 10 bases and 0 bases respectively, with 18 bases between them. Germline V gives CDR1 LNHDA, CDR2 SQIVND (reference sequence). The CDR3 is 16 residues long. CDR3 DNA: TGTGCCACCTCATACTACAGGAGCTCGAACACCGGGGAGCTGTTTTTT. Amino acids: CATSYYRSSNTGELFF.

The gene calls are TRBV19 and TRBJ1-1, with D unclear. CDR1 LNHDA and CDR2 SQIVND come from the germline V gene (reference sequence). This CDR3 region has 13 residues. V lost 5 bases and J lost 5, with 12 bases in between. CDR3 nucleotides: TGTGCCAGTAGTCAGAGCCGGGAAACTGAAGCTTTCTTT. Translation gives CASSQSRETEAFF.

This chain connects TRBV5-3 to TRBJ2-5, with D uncertain. TRBV5-3 is known as an ORF, though its function is uncertain. Trimming took 0 bases from V and 10 from J, leaving 13 bases between them. The CDR3 consists of 13 residues. CDR3 nucleotide sequence: TGTGCCAGAAGCTTGGAACCCGTTTTGCGCCAGTACTTC. Protein: CARSLEPVLRQYF.

CDR3 loop: CASSSGSSYEQYF. CDR3 coding DNA: TGCGCCAGCAGCTCCGGTAGCTCCTACGAGCAGTACTTC. The chain has TRBV10-1 and TRBJ2-5; no firm D call. The DNA end lines up better with TRBJ2-7; the J call may be wrong. This CDR3 is 13 amino acids long. Per the germline V gene, CDR1 is WNHNN and CDR2 is SYGVQD (reference sequence).

CDR3 region: CASSYLGQAYNEQFF. In nucleotides, the CDR3 is TGTGCCAGCAGTTACTTGGGACAGGCCTACAATGAGCAGTTCTTC. The chain couples TRBV6-5 to TRBJ2-1, with 8 bases fitting TRBD1. From germline, CDR1 is MNHEY and CDR2 SVGAGI. There are 15 residues in the CDR3. Losses at the gene ends were 1 base for V and 2 bases for J; bases not matched to a gene: 1.

This rearrangement joins TRBV6-5 to TRBJ1-2; 9 nucleotides agree with TRBD1. The CDR3 totals 14 residues. Germline CDR1 is MNHEY and CDR2 is SVGAGI. The ends lost 6 bases at V and 7 bases at J; junction bases unmatched: 9. CDR3 sequence reads: CASRPYRGQGGYTF. As DNA, the CDR3 is TGTGCCAGCAGACCCTACAGGGGGCAGGGTGGCTACACCTTC.

This chain links TRBV7-2 with TRBJ2-3, with unresolved D. V was trimmed by 5 bases and J by 0 bases, leaving 6 bases between them. This CDR3 is built from 13 residues. Germline CDR1 reads SGHTA; CDR2 reads FQGNSA. CDR3 coding DNA: TGTGCCAGCAGCCTAATGAGCACAGATACGCAGTATTTT. Residues: CASSLMSTDTQYF.

The chain recombines TRBV5-1 with TRBJ2-2; D not resolved. The V end was cut by 6 bases, the J end by 4 bases, with 10 bases between. CDR1 and CDR2 from the germline V gene are SGHRS and YFSETQ. The CDR3 runs to 13 residues. CDR3 coding DNA: TGCGCCAGCACCCTAATTCCCACCGGGGAGCTGTTTTTT. It is translated as CASTLIPTGELFF.

Only one count was recorded for this clone. The genes are TRBV27 and TRBJ1-1; D is uncertain. V shed 5 bases and J shed 1 base, with 14 bases lying between them. The CDR3 totals 15 residues. From germline, CDR1 is MNHEY and CDR2 SMNVEV (reference sequence). The CDR3 bases are TGTGCCAGCAGTACTATTCGAGGAACGAACACTGAAGCTTTCTTT. Its protein is CASSTIRGTNTEAFF.

V is TRBV19 and J is TRBJ2-7; the D gene is possibly TRBD2 (5 bases). CDR1 LNHDA and CDR2 SQIVND come from the germline V gene (reference sequence). CDR3 length: 14 amino acids. The germline V and J ends were trimmed by 5 bases and 3 bases, with 14 bases remaining between them. Here the CDR3 DNA reads TGTGCCAGTAGTGCCTGGACTGGAGACTACGAGCAGTACTTC. It specifies CASSAWTGDYEQYF.

This chain uses TRBV9 with TRBJ2-3; the match to TRBD2 covers 10 bases. The CDR3 sequence is 17 residues long. Germline V gives CDR1 SGDLS, CDR2 YYNGEE. Trimming took 2 bases from V and 3 from J; bases not matched to a gene: 9. CDR3 DNA sequence: TGTGCCAGCAGCGTCATGGTCCTAGCGGGAGTTACAGATACGCAGTATTTT. It encodes CASSVMVLAGVTDTQYF.

V and J are TRBV29-1 and TRBJ2-3; weak D call: TRBD1 (5 bases). The CDR3 runs to 13 residues. V was clipped by 6 bases and J by 4 bases, with 14 bases between them. Germline loops: CDR1 SQVTM, CDR2 ANQGSEA. The CDR3 is CSVGPAMADTQYF. CDR3 in DNA: TGCAGCGTGGGGCCAGCGATGGCAGATACGCAGTATTTT.

This chain connects TRBV19 to TRBJ1-3; D call uncertain. The V and J ends lost 1 base and 3 bases respectively, with 22 bases between them. Germline-derived CDR1 and CDR2 are LNHDA and SQIVND (reference sequence). The CDR3 has 19 amino acids. CDR3 in DNA: TGTGCCAGTAGTATAGGGTTTTGGGCCCAAGGACTGAATGGAAACACCATATATTTT. It codes for CASSIGFWAQGLNGNTIYF.

This chain links TRBV5-1 with TRBJ2-1; TRBD1 is a possible D gene (5 bases). The V gene lost 4 bases and the J gene lost 3 bases, with 14 bases spanning the gap. CDR3 length: 15 residues. Germline V lookup: CDR1 SGHRS, CDR2 YFSETQ. CDR3 sequence (DNA): TGCGCCAGCAGCGAGGCAGGGTACGACTACAATGAGCAGTTCTTC. Encoded protein: CASSEAGYDYNEQFF.

J is TRBJ1-2 and V is TRBV6-5, with D perhaps TRBD1 (6 bases). CDR3 size: 14 residues. Germline values: CDR1 MNHEY, CDR2 SVGAGI. Trimming shortened V by 9 bases and J by 8 bases, and 22 bases separated the two germline ends. CDR3 sequence: CASSSSGVQGGYTF. Written as DNA, the CDR3 is TGTGCCAGTTCGTCCTCAGGGGTTCAGGGGGGCTACACCTTC.

The chain carries TRBV28 and TRBJ1-2; D perhaps matches TRBD1 (5 bases). The CDR3 spans 12 residues. Per germline, CDR1 MDHEN and CDR2 SYDVKM. V dropped 3 bases and J dropped 3 bases, with 5 bases sitting between them. The CDR3 reads CASSLTDYGYTF. Written as DNA, the CDR3 is TGTGCCAGCAGTTTGACAGACTATGGCTACACCTTC.

A note on this clone: Its ends do not fully match the called genes, so a read error is possible. The rearrangement uses TRBV5-6 and TRBJ2-7; 9 nucleotides line up with TRBD2. There are 14 residues in the CDR3. Looked up from germline, CDR1 is SGHDT and CDR2 is YYEEEE. The CDR3 loop is CASSLGLAPIEQYF. As DNA, the CDR3 is TGTGCCAGCAGTTTGGGACTAGCTCCCATCGAGCAGTACTTC.

This chain connects TRBV15 to TRBJ1-1, with D possibly being TRBD1 (5 bases). The CDR3 runs to 14 residues. V was cut by 8 bases and J by 0 bases, with 13 bases left in between. Germline-derived CDR1 and CDR2 are LNHNV and YYDKDF (reference sequence). The chain's CDR3 is CATSLLQVNTEAFF. The CDR3 coding sequence is TGTGCCACCTCACTGTTACAGGTGAACACTGAAGCTTTCTTT. The variable domain in full, completed from reference TRBV15 and TRBJ1-1, reads DAMVIQNPRYQVTQFGKPVTLSCSQTLNHNVMYWYQQKSSQAPKLLFHYYDKDFNNEADTPDNFQSRRPNTSFCFLDIRSPGLGDTAMYLCATSLLQVNTEAFFGQGTRLTVV.

The chain links TRBV2 to TRBJ1-3; 7 nucleotides match TRBD1. The germline V gene has CDR1 SNHLY and CDR2 FYNNEI. This CDR3 region has 16 residues. Trimming removed 6 bases from V and 2 bases from J; junction bases left unmatched: 10. CDR3 amino acids: CASSKGQAWPGNTIYF. The CDR3 nucleotides are TGTGCCAGCAGCAAAGGACAGGCTTGGCCTGGAAACACCATATATTTT.

The rearrangement joins TRBV29-1 to TRBJ1-1; D is ambiguous. This CDR3 has 14 residues. The germline CDR1 and CDR2 sequences are SQVTM and ANQGSEA. Trimming shortened V by 6 bases and J by 6 bases, and 20 bases separated the two germline ends. CDR3 protein: CSVRSVGKQPEAFF. The CDR3 nucleotides are TGCAGCGTCCGGAGTGTTGGTAAGCAGCCTGAAGCTTTCTTT.

The genes are TRBV18 and TRBJ2-7; 8 bases are a match to TRBD2. Per germline, CDR1 KGHSH and CDR2 LQKENI. Germline trimming cut 3 bases from V and 6 bases from J; bases unmatched to any gene: 10. The CDR3 totals 15 residues. The CDR3 DNA reads as TGTGCCAGCTCACCGCCGGGACTAGAAACCATCGAGCAGTACTTC. It is translated as CASSPPGLETIEQYF.

CDR3 amino acids: CASSGREEGDTQYF. The CDR3, as DNA: TGTGCCAGCAGCGGGCGGGAGGAGGGAGATACGCAGTATTTT. The genes are TRBV11-2 and TRBJ2-3, with TRBD2 matching 8 bases. Trimming at V came to 5 bases and at J to 5 bases, leaving 6 bases not matched to a gene. In germline, CDR1 is SGHAT, CDR2 FQNNGV. This CDR3 is 14 amino acids long.

V is TRBV9 and J is TRBJ2-7; 9 bases are shared with TRBD2. CDR1 SGDLS and CDR2 YYNGEE come from the germline V gene. CDR3 length: 15 residues. V lost 0 bases, J lost 4 bases, and 5 bases stayed unmatched. The CDR3 loop is CASSVEAGGRYEQYF. For the CDR3, the DNA is TGTGCCAGCAGCGTAGAGGCGGGAGGGCGTTACGAGCAGTACTTC.

The rearrangement uses TRBV5-1 and TRBJ2-3; D not resolved. Germline assignment: CDR1 SGHRS and CDR2 YFSETQ. Trimming cost V 0 bases and J 6 bases, with 5 bases left between them. The CDR3 totals 12 residues. CDR3 loop: CASSLDGDTQYF. The CDR3 region has the DNA TGCGCCAGCAGCTTGGATGGCGATACGCAGTATTTT.

V usage is TRBV6-4 and J usage is TRBJ2-4; TRBD1 aligns across 9 bases. CDR1 is MRHNA and CDR2 is SNTAGT in the germline V gene. This CDR3 comprises 17 residues. The junction had 12 bases not matched to a gene; V was cut back by 9 bases and J by 0 bases. This chain's CDR3 is CARQGAFPPLAKNIQYF. The DNA of the CDR3 is TGTGCCAGACAGGGGGCGTTCCCCCCGCTAGCCAAAAACATTCAGTACTTC.

This chain joins TRBV19 and TRBJ1-3; TRBD1 matches at 7 bases. This CDR3 is 15 amino acids long. Germline loops: CDR1 LNHDA, CDR2 SQIVND (reference sequence). V trimming: 7 bases; J trimming: 2 bases; junction bases outside the gene matches: 8. DNA of the CDR3: TGTGCCAGTATGTACAGGGGATTTGCTGGAAACACCATATATTTT. Translated, it gives CASMYRGFAGNTIYF.

V and J are TRBV6-6 and TRBJ1-1; D gene uncertain. The germline CDR1 and CDR2 sequences are MNHNY and SVGAGI (reference sequence). The CDR3 is 12 amino acids. The germline V and J ends were trimmed by 5 bases and 3 bases, with 7 bases remaining between them. This chain's CDR3 is CASSPSDTEAFF. The CDR3 DNA is TGTGCCAGCAGTCCCTCGGACACTGAAGCTTTCTTT.

The chain employs TRBV11-2 and TRBJ1-2; no clear D gene. The V end lost 1 base, the J end lost 8 bases, and 17 bases lay between the germline ends. Germline-derived CDR1 and CDR2 are SGHAT and FQNNGV. The CDR3 is made up of 15 amino acids. Here the CDR3 DNA reads TGTGCCAGCAGCTTAGGATCTGGCAGGATTTACGGCTACACCTTC. Translating gives CASSLGSGRIYGYTF.

The rearrangement joins TRBV27 to TRBJ2-5; tentative D call: TRBD1 (6 bases). CDR3 length equals 13 residues. CDR1 and CDR2 (germline): MNHEY, SMNVEV (reference sequence). Trimming took off 3 bases at V and 2 bases at J, with 7 bases between the two ends. The CDR3 protein is CASSFDRQETQYF. DNA for the CDR3: TGTGCCAGCAGTTTCGACAGGCAAGAGACCCAGTACTTC.

This clone appeared a single time. The genes are TRBV5-6 and TRBJ1-2; possible D gene TRBD1, 5 bases. Between the trimmed V and J ends, which lost 4 bases and 2 bases, there was a span of 12 bases. The CDR3 length is 14 residues. The germline CDR1 and CDR2 sequences are SGHDT and YYEEEE. The CDR3 loop reads CASSPVDRNYGYTF. DNA of the CDR3: TGTGCCAGCAGCCCGGTCGACAGAAACTATGGCTACACCTTC.

CDR3 in DNA: TGTGCCAGCAGCTTAGGGCTAGCGGGATCGGGTGAGCAGTTCTTC. Its translation is CASSLGLAGSGEQFF. The genes are TRBV5-4 and TRBJ2-1, with TRBD2 identical over 9 bases. The CDR3 contains 15 residues. After removal of 2 bases from V and 9 bases from J, the junction contained 9 bases not matched to a gene. Germline V gene sequence: CDR1 SGHNT, CDR2 YYREEE (reference sequence).